One sample yielded the 10 T cell receptor beta chains listed below, sequenced in a study of T cell responses to AZD1222 COVID-19 vaccine. Generated by immunoSEQ multiplex PCR, the TCRdb table keeps only in-frame clones and is missing some. In the table there are about 170,000 clones, 85% to 90% of which are singletons. This sample comprised peripheral blood, obtained 28 days after the second dose of the MenACWY control vaccine. These receptors all come from an adult who received the MenACWY meningococcal vaccine as a control.

The chain links TRBV24-1 to TRBJ2-5, with 11 nucleotides matching TRBD1. CDR3 length equals 15 residues. Looked up from germline, CDR1 is KGHDR and CDR2 is SFDVKD. V lost 4 bases, J lost 5 bases, and 5 bases stayed unmatched. CDR3 nucleotides: TGTGCCACCAGTGACGGGGGGGACAGGGGGGAGACCCAGTACTTC. Its translation is CATSDGGDRGETQYF.

This clone has only one observation. The gene calls are TRBV19 and TRBJ1-6; 8 positions agree with TRBD1. The CDR3 contains 15 residues. Germline V gene data show CDR1 as LNHDA and CDR2 as SQIVND (reference sequence). V trimming: 4 bases; J trimming: 10 bases; junction bases outside the gene matches: 9. CDR3 in amino acids: CASSTRTGKDSPLHF. Written as DNA, the CDR3 is TGTGCCAGTAGTACTCGGACAGGGAAGGACTCACCCCTCCACTTT.

The chain employs TRBV5-1 and TRBJ1-2; D might be TRBD1 (6 bases). The CDR3 loop spans 14 amino acids. Deletions cut 0 bases from V and 4 bases from J, with 10 bases between. The germline V gene encodes CDR1 SGHRS and CDR2 YFSETQ. CDR3 in amino acids: CASSLAGAIYGYTF. The CDR3 DNA reads as TGCGCCAGCAGCTTGGCAGGGGCGATCTATGGCTACACCTTC. Variable domain in full (rest from reference TRBV5-1 and TRBJ1-2): KAGVTQTPRYLIKTRGQQVTLSCSPISGHRSVSWYQQTPGQGLQFLFEYFSETQRNKGNFPGRFSGRQFSNSRSEMNVSTLELGDSALYLCASSLAGAIYGYTFGSGTRLTVV.

The chain has TRBV7-9 and TRBJ1-1; 7 positions match TRBD1. V lost 7 bases to trimming and J lost 3 bases; unmatched junction nucleotides: 8. CDR1 and CDR2 from the germline V gene are SEHNR and FQNEAQ (reference sequence). This CDR3 is 14 amino acids long. For the CDR3, the DNA is TGTGCCAGCATTGAGGGGGCTCTGGACACTGAAGCTTTCTTT. Its protein is CASIEGALDTEAFF.

Notes on this clone: The sample carries other DNA sequences with the same CDR3. The chain couples TRBV20-1 to TRBJ2-7, with D possibly TRBD2 on 6 matching bases. This CDR3 has 11 residues. Germline-derived CDR1 and CDR2 are DFQATT and SNEGSKA (reference sequence). Trimming took off 3 bases at V and 3 bases at J, with 6 bases between the two ends. CDR3 DNA: TGCAGTGCTAGGGAGGGCTACGAGCAGTACTTC. This encodes CSAREGYEQYF.

The rearrangement uses TRBV6-2 or TRBV6-3 and TRBJ2-7; tentatively, D is TRBD1 (6 bases). The germline gives CDR1 MNHEY, CDR2 SVGEGT. The CDR3 is 16 residues long. V was trimmed by 4 bases and J by 4 bases, leaving 20 bases between them. The CDR3: CASSFEVRDINYEQYF. The CDR3 DNA sequence: TGTGCCAGCAGTTTTGAGGTTCGGGACATCAATTACGAGCAGTACTTC.

This chain joins TRBV7-9 and TRBJ2-7; D remains unclear. The CDR3 has 11 residues. Germline V lookup: CDR1 SEHNR, CDR2 FQNEAQ (reference sequence). V lost 2 bases, J lost 10 bases, and 9 bases lay in between. The CDR3 loop reads CASSLNHGQYF. The CDR3 DNA reads TGTGCCAGCAGCTTAAATCACGGCCAGTACTTC.

V is TRBV27 and J is TRBJ1-5, with 7 bases that match TRBD1. Germline V gene sequence: CDR1 MNHEY, CDR2 SMNVEV (reference sequence). Trimming cost V 3 bases and J 10 bases; bases outside gene matches: 9. The CDR3 runs 14 residues. CDR3 DNA: TGTGCCAGCAGTTTTGACGGCAGGGGGGTACCCCAGCATTTT. Protein sequence: CASSFDGRGVPQHF.

This chain joins TRBV10-1 and TRBJ2-7; possibly TRBD2 for D (5 bases). Germline CDR1 and CDR2: WNHNN and SYGVQD (reference sequence). Trimming left V 3 bases short and J 6 bases short, with 12 bases between. The CDR3 spans 13 residues. The DNA of the CDR3 is TGCGCCAGCAGTGATCGGGGAAGGTCCGAGCAGTACTTC. The encoded protein is CASSDRGRSEQYF.

V and J are TRBV29-1 and TRBJ2-1; 10 positions match TRBD2. Germline V lookup: CDR1 SQVTM, CDR2 ANQGSEA. Losses at the gene ends were 6 bases for V and 8 bases for J; bases not matched to a gene: 10. The CDR3 is made up of 14 amino acids. DNA for the CDR3: TGCAGCGTACCCAAGCGGGAGGGCGAGGATGAGCAGTTCTTC. It yields the protein CSVPKREGEDEQFF.